This TCR beta chain was identified during a study of T cell clonality in common variable immunodeficiency. This clone was found many times. No antigen is known for it. The CDR3 end lies 3 residues beyond the end of the read and is filled in from the germline J gene. The CDR3 length is 11 residues. Per germline, CDR1 GTSNPN and CDR2 SVGIG (reference sequence). Libraries were prepared by immunoSEQ multiplex PCR; TCRdb keeps only in-frame clonotypes and omits some of them. The sample was found to contain roughly 32,000 clones, and every one recurs. Study outcomes and limitations: In common variable immunodeficiency, TCR beta chains reportedly carried fewer deletions and N-nucleotide insertions.

Input material: peripheral blood mononuclear cells. The clonotype comes from a human donor with common variable immunodeficiency. The chain combines TRBV30 with TRBJ1-2; TRBD1 aligns across 7 bases. The CDR3 DNA, read in part, is TGTGCCTGGAGAAGACAGGGTGAC. Translation: CAWRRQGD. The full-length CDR3 reads as CAWRRQGDYTF.